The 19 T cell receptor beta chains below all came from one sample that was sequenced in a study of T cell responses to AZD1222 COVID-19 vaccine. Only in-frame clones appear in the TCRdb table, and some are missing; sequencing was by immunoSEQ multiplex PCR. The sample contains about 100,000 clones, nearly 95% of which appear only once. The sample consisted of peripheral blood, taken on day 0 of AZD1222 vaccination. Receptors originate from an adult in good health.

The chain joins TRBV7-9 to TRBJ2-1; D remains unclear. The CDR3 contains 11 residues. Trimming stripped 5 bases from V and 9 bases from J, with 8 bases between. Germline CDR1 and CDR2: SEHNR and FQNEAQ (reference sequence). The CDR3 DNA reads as TGTGCCAGCAGCCTTAGCAGTGAGCAGTTCTTC. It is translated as CASSLSSEQFF.

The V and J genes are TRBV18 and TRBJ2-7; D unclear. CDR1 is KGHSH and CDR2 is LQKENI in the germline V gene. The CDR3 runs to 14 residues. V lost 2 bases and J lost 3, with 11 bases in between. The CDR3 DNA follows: TGTGCCAGCTCACCAGCAGTCCTCAACTACGAGCAGTACTTC. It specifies CASSPAVLNYEQYF.

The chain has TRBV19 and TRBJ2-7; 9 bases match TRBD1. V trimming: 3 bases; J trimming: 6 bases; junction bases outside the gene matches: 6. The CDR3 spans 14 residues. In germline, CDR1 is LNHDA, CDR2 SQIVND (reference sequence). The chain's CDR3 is CASSIAGTGSEQYF. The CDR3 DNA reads TGTGCCAGTAGTATCGCCGGGACAGGGTCCGAGCAGTACTTC.

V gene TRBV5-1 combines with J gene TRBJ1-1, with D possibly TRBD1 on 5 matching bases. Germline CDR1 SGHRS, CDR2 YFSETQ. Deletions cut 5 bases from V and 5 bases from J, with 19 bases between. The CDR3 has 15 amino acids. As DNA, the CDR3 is TGCGCCAGCAGAAGGTCCCAGGGAGGTTCTACTGAAGCTTTCTTT. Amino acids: CASRRSQGGSTEAFF.

In nucleotides, the CDR3 is TGCGCCAGCAGCTCCAGGGGCGCCTACGAGCAGTACTTC. This gives the protein CASSSRGAYEQYF. The V gene is TRBV5-1, the J gene TRBJ2-7; maybe TRBD1 (6 bases). V lost 3 bases and J lost 2, with 9 bases in between. The germline CDR1 and CDR2 sequences are SGHRS and YFSETQ. The CDR3 contains 13 residues.

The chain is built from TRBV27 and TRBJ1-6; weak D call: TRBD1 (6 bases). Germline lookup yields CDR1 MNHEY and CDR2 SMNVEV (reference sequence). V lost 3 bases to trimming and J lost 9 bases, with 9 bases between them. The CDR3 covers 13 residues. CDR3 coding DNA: TGTGCCAGCAGTTTCACAGGGTCTTCACCCCTCCACTTT. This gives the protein CASSFTGSSPLHF.

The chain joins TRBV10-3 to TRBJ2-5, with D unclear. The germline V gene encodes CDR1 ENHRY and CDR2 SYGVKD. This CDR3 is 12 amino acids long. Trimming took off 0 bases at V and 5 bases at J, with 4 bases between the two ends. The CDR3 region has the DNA TGTGCCATCAGTGAGTCGAGTGAGACCCAGTACTTC. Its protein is CAISESSETQYF.

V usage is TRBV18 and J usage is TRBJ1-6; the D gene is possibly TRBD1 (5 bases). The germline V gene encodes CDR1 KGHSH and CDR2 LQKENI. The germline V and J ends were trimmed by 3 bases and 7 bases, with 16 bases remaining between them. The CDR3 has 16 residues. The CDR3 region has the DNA TGTGCCAGCTCACCCCGGGGCCGACAGCAAAATTCACCCCTCCACTTT. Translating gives CASSPRGRQQNSPLHF. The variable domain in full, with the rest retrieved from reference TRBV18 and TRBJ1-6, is NAGVMQNPRHLVRRRGQEARLRCSPMKGHSHVYWYRQLPEEGLKFMVYLQKENIIDESGMPKERFSAEFPKEGPSILRIQQVVRGDSAAYFCASSPRGRQQNSPLHFGNGTRLTVT.

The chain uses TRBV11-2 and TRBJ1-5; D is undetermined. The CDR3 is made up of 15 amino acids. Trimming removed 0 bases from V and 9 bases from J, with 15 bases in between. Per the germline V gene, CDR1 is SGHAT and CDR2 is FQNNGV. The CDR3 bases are TGTGCCAGCAGCTTAGATCCCGGGCCCCTAGCGCCCCAGCATTTT. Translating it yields CASSLDPGPLAPQHF.

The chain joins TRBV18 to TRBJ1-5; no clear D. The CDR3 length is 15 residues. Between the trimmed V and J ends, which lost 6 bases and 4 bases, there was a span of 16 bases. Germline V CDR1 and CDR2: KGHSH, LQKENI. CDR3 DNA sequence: TGTGCCAGCTCCTCCACGGTCGTTGGGAATCAGCCCCAGCATTTT. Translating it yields CASSSTVVGNQPQHF.

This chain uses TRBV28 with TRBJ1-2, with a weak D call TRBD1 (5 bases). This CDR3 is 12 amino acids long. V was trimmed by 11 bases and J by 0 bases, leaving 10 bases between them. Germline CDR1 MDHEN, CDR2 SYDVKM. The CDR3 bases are TGTGCCTCGGGACTACCTAACTATGGCTACACCTTC. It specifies CASGLPNYGYTF.

CDR3 coding DNA: TGTGCCAGCTCACCTTGGACAGGGTCAGATTCACCCCTCCACTTT. This codes for CASSPWTGSDSPLHF. This chain links TRBV18 with TRBJ1-6; 8 bases match TRBD1. CDR1 and CDR2 from the germline V gene are KGHSH and LQKENI. Unmatched junction bases numbered 6, after V lost 3 bases and J lost 8 bases. CDR3 length equals 15 residues.

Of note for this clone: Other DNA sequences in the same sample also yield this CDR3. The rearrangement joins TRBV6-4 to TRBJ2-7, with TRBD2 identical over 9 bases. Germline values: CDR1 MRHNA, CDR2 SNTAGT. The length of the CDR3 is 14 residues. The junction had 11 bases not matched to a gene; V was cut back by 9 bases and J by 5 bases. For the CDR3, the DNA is TGTGCCAGTAGTCCCGGGACTAGCTCGAACGAGCAGTACTTC. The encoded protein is CASSPGTSSNEQYF.

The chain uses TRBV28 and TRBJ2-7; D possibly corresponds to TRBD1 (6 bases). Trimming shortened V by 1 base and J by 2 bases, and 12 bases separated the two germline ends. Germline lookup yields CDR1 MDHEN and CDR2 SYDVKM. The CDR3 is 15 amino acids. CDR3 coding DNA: TGTGCCAGCAGTTTATATTACAGGGTAGCCTACGAGCAGTACTTC. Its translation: CASSLYYRVAYEQYF.

CDR3 region: CASSELARTYNEQFF. The CDR3 nucleotides read TGTGCCAGCAGTGAACTAGCGCGTACCTACAATGAGCAGTTCTTC. V and J are TRBV2 and TRBJ2-1; TRBD2 is a possible D gene (6 bases). This CDR3 spans 15 amino acids. Germline-derived CDR1 and CDR2 are SNHLY and FYNNEI. The V and J ends lost 2 bases and 2 bases respectively, with 10 bases between them.

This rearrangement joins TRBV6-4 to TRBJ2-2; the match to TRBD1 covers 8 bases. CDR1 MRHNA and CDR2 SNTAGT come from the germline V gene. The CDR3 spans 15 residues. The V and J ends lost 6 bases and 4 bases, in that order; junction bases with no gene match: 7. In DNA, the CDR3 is TGTGCCAGCAGCAGGGGACAGGCCTTCACCGGGGAGCTGTTTTTT. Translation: CASSRGQAFTGELFF.

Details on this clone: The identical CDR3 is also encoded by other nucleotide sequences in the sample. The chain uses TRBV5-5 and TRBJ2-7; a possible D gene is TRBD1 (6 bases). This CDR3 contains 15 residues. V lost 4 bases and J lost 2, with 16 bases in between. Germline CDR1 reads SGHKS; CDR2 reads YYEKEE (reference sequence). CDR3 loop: CASSRPGQHTYEQYF. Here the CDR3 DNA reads TGTGCCAGCAGCCGGCCCGGACAGCACACCTACGAGCAGTACTTC.

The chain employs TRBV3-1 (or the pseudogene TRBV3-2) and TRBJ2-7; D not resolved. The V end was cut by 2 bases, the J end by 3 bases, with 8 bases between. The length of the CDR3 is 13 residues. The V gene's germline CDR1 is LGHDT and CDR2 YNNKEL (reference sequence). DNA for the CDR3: TGTGCCAGCAGCCAACACGGAAACTACGAGCAGTACTTC. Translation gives CASSQHGNYEQYF.

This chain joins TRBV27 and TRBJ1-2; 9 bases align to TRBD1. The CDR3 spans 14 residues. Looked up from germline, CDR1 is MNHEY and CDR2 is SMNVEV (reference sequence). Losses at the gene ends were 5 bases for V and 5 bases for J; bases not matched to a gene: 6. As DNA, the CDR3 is TGTGCCAGCAGTAAGGGACAGGGTCATTATGGCTACACCTTC. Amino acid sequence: CASSKGQGHYGYTF.